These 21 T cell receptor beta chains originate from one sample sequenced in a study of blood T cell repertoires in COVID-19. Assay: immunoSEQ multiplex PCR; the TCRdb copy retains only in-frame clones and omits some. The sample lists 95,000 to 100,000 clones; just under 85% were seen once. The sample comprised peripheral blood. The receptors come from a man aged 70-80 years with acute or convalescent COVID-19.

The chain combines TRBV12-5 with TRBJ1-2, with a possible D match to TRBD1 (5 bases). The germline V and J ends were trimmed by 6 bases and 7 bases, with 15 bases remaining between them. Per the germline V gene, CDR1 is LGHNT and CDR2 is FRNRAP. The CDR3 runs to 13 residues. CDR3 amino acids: CASGSPGSGGYTF. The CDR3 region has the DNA TGTGCTAGTGGCTCGCCAGGGTCCGGTGGCTACACCTTC.

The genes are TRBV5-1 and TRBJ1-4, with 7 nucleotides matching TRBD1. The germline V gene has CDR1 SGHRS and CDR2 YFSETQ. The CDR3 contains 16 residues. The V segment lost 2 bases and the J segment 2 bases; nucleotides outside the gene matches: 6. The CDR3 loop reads CASSLGGGGTNEKLFF. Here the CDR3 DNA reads TGCGCCAGCAGCTTAGGGGGCGGTGGTACTAATGAAAAACTGTTTTTT.

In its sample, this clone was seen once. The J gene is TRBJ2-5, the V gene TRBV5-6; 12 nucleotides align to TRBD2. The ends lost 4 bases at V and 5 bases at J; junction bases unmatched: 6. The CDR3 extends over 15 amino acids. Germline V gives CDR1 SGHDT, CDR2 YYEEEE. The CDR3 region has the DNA TGTGCCAGCAGCCTGAGAACTAGCGGGGGGGAGACCCAGTACTTC. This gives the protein CASSLRTSGGETQYF.

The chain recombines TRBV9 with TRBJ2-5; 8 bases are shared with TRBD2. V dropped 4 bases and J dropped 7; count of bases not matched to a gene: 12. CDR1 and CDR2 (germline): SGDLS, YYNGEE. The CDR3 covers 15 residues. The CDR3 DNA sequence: TGTGCCAGCAGCCTGTCCGGGGGGGCCGGAGGGACCCAGTACTTC. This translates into CASSLSGGAGGTQYF. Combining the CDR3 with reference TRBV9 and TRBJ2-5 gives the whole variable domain DSGVTQTPKHLITATGQRVTLRCSPRSGDLSVYWYQQSLDQGLQFLIQYYNGEERAKGNILERFSAQQFPDLHSELNLSSLELGDSALYFCASSLSGGAGGTQYFGPGTRLLVL.

The CDR3 DNA reads as TGTGCCAGCAGCTTGGCCATGTTCTTTAGTAGGGGGACAGATACGCAGTATTTT. It encodes CASSLAMFFSRGTDTQYF. This chain links TRBV5-6 with TRBJ2-3; possible D gene TRBD1, 6 bases. The CDR3 has 18 residues. V was trimmed by 0 bases and J by 3 bases, leaving 20 bases between them. CDR1 is SGHDT, CDR2 YYEEEE, per germline.

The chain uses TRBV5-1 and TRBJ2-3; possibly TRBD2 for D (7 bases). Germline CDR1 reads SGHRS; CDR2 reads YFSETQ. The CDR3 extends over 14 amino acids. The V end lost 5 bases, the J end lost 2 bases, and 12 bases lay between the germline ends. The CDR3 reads CASREGGITDTQYF. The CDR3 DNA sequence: TGCGCCAGCAGGGAGGGGGGGATCACAGATACGCAGTATTTT.

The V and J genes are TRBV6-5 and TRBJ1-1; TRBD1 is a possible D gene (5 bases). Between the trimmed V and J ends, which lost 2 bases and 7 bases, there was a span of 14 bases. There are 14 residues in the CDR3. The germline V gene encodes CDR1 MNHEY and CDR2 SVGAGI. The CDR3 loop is CASSYRRDRHEAFF. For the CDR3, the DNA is TGTGCCAGCAGTTACCGGAGAGACAGACATGAAGCTTTCTTT.

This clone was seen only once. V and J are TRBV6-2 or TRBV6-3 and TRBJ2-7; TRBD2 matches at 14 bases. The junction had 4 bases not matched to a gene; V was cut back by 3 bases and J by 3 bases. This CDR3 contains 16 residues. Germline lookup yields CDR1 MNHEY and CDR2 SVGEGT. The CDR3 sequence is CASSYGGLAGVYEQYF. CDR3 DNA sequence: TGTGCCAGCAGTTATGGGGGACTAGCGGGAGTCTACGAGCAGTACTTC.

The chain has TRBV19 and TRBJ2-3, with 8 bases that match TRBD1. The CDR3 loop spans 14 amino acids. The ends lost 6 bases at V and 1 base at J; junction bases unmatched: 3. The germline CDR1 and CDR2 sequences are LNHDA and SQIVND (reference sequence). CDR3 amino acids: CASRDRARTDTQYF. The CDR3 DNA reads TGTGCCAGTAGGGACAGGGCACGCACAGATACGCAGTATTTT.

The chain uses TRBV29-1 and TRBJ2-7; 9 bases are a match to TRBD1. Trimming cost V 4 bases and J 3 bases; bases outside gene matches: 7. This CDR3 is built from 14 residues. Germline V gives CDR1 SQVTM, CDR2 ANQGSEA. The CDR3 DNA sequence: TGCAGCGTTGTCCGGGACAGGGCCAACTACGAGCAGTACTTC. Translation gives CSVVRDRANYEQYF.

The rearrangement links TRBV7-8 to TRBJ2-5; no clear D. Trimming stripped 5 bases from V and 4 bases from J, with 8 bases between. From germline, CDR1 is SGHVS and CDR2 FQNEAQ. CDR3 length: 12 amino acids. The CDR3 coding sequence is TGTGCCAGCAGCCGCCGCGCAGAGACCCAGTACTTC. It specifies CASSRRAETQYF.

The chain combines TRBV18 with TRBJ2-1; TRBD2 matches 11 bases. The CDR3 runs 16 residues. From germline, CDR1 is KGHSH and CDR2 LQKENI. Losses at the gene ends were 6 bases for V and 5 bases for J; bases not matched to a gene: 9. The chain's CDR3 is CASSLSLAGEHNEQFF. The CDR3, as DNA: TGTGCCAGCTCGCTGTCACTAGCGGGGGAGCACAATGAGCAGTTCTTC.

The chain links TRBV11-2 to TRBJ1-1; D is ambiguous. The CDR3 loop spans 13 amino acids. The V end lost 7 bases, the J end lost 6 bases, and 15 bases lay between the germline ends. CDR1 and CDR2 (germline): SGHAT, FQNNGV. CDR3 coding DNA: TGTGCCAGCAACTTTGCGAACTTGGCTGAAGCTTTCTTT. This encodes CASNFANLAEAFF. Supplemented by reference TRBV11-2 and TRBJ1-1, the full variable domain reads EAGVAQSPRYKIIEKRQSVAFWCNPISGHATLYWYQQILGQGPKLLIQFQNNGVVDDSQLPKDRFSAERLKGVDSTLKIQPAKLEDSAVYLCASNFANLAEAFFGQGTRLTVV.

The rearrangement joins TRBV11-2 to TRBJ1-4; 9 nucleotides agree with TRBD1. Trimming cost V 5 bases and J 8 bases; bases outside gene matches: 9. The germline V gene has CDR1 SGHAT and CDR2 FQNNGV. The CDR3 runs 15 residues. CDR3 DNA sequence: TGTGCCAGCAGCGCAAACAGGGGGCTTGCCGAAAAACTGTTTTTT. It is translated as CASSANRGLAEKLFF. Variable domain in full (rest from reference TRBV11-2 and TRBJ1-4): EAGVAQSPRYKIIEKRQSVAFWCNPISGHATLYWYQQILGQGPKLLIQFQNNGVVDDSQLPKDRFSAERLKGVDSTLKIQPAKLEDSAVYLCASSANRGLAEKLFFGSGTQLSVL.

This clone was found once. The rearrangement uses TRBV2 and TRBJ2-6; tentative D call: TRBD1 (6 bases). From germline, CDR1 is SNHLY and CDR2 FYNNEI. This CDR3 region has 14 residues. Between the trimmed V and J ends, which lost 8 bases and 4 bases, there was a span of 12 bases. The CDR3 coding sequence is TGTGCCAGCTCTTCCGGGACAGGGGCCAACGTCCTGACTTTC. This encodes CASSSGTGANVLTF.

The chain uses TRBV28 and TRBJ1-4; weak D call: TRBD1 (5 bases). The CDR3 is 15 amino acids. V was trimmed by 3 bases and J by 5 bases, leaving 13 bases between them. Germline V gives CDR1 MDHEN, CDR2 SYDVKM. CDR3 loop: CASSFDGTSNEKLFF. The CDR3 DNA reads TGTGCCAGCAGTTTTGACGGGACTTCCAATGAAAAACTGTTTTTT.

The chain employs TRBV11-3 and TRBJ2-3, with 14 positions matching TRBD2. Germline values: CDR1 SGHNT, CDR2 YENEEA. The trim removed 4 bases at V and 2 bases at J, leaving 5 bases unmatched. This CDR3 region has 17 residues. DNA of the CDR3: TGTGCCAGCAGCTCGGGGACTAGCGGGGGTCCCACAGATACGCAGTATTTT. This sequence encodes CASSSGTSGGPTDTQYF.

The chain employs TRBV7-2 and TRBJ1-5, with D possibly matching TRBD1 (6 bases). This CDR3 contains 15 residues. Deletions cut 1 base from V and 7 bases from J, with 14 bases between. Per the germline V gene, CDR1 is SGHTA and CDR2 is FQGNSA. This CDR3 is CASSLVDFQGQPQHF. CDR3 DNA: TGTGCCAGCAGCTTAGTCGATTTCCAGGGGCAGCCCCAGCATTTT.

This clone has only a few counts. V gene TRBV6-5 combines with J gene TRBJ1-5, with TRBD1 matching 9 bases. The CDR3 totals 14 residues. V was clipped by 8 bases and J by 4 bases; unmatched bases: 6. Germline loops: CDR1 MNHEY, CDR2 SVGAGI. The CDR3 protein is CASSGTGNNQPQHF. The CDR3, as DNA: TGTGCCAGCTCAGGGACAGGGAATAATCAGCCCCAGCATTTT.

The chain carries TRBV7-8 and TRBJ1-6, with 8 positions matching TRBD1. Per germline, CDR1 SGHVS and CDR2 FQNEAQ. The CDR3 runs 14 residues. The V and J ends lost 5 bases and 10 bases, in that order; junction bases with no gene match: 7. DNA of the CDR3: TGTGCCAGCAGCCTCCGGACAGGGCCCTCACCCCTCCACTTT. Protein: CASSLRTGPSPLHF.

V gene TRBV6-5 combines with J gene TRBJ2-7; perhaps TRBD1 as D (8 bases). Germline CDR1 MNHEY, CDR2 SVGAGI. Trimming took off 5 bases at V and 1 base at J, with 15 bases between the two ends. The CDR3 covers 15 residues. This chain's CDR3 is CASSTGQGGSYEQYF. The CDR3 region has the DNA TGTGCCAGCAGTACAGGACAGGGAGGGTCCTACGAGCAGTACTTC.